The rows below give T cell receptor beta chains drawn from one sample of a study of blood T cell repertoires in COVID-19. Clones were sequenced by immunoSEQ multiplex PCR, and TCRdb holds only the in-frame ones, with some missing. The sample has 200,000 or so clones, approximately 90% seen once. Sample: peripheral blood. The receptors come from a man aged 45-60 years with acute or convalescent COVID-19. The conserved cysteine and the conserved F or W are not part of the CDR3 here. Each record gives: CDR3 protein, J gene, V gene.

ASKGEGYQPQH	TRBJ1-5	TRBV2
ASSYSGRFLYGYT	TRBJ1-2	TRBV6-5
ASSPRGDTDTQY	TRBJ2-3	TRBV7-3
ASSTAGALDTQY	TRBJ2-3	TRBV5-1
SVRQGAGETQY	TRBJ2-5	TRBV29-1
ASSRGQGENTIY	TRBJ1-3	TRBV5-4
ASSLTGSDGYT	TRBJ1-2	TRBV5-1
ASSLTGGEDYGYT	TRBJ1-2	TRBV5-1
ASSIGQGLSPLH	TRBJ1-6	TRBV5-5
AWSVRTGSRQKLF	TRBJ1-4	TRBV30
ASGPDRGYNEQF	TRBJ2-1	TRBV12-5
SVPAGGAFNEQF	TRBJ2-1	TRBV29-1
ASSSAGGIETQY	TRBJ2-5	TRBV7-7
ASSERGQGIATNEKLF	TRBJ1-4	TRBV18
ASSSPDRDRARGYT	TRBJ1-2	TRBV5-6
ASSETIAGRNEQF	TRBJ2-1	TRBV6-4
ASRTGFGEQY	TRBJ2-7	TRBV27
SVRVYEQY	TRBJ2-7	TRBV29-1
ASSQATGGFYEQY	TRBJ2-7	TRBV3-1/TRBV3-2
ASSSTRAGVYGYT	TRBJ1-2	TRBV7-3
ASSLEGQGKDEAF	TRBJ1-1	TRBV7-9
ASSYSGGEVGAF	TRBJ1-1	TRBV6-2/TRBV6-3
ASSLVAGGLPAEAF	TRBJ1-1	TRBV7-9
ASSYASNYGYT	TRBJ1-2	TRBV6-5
ASSPRTRGTANEKLF	TRBJ1-4	TRBV18
SVKGQGAFGGELF	TRBJ2-2	TRBV29-1
ASRPRGHSGGHTDTQY	TRBJ2-3	TRBV27
ASSLGTGGGHQPQH	TRBJ1-5	TRBV7-9
ASSLLYSRGAGANVLT	TRBJ2-6	TRBV7-9
ASSERSGVTEAF	TRBJ1-1	TRBV6-1
ASSLGPTGFRVYEQY	TRBJ2-7	TRBV27
AWSLSGGRTDTQY	TRBJ2-3	TRBV30
ATRDRGTPGYT	TRBJ1-2	TRBV3-1/TRBV3-2
ASSFWDRPSGEQY	TRBJ2-7	TRBV7-8
AIMGLGGEGEQY	TRBJ2-7	TRBV10-3
ASSLFGQLNTEAF	TRBJ1-1	TRBV7-2
ASSLGGPGNTIY	TRBJ1-3	TRBV11-2
ASSYKTGIYEQY	TRBJ2-7	TRBV6-5
ASRSLPVRAF	TRBJ1-1	TRBV10-1
ASSSTGGGLNEQY	TRBJ2-7	TRBV27
ASSTGQGNYGYT	TRBJ1-2	TRBV7-9
SARTWTGKT	TRBJ1-2	TRBV20-1
ATTGTLSRYEQY	TRBJ2-7	TRBV10-3
ASAVTLDSNQPQH	TRBJ1-5	TRBV19
ASSSRGARTLNGYT	TRBJ1-2	TRBV3-1/TRBV3-2
ASSRGERGPIYEQY	TRBJ2-7	TRBV7-3
ASSFPQTSGALGEQF	TRBJ2-1	TRBV5-6
ASSEWGVSGYT	TRBJ1-2	TRBV6-1
ASSYDYSSLDTQY	TRBJ2-3	TRBV6-5
ASSRTSGGGYQETQY	TRBJ2-5	TRBV6-2/TRBV6-3
ASSDNRPTEAF	TRBJ1-1	TRBV14
ASSLAPLAGYNEQF	TRBJ2-1	TRBV7-8
ASSPFDSSTNEKLF	TRBJ1-4	TRBV18
ASRFNGGAYNEQF	TRBJ2-1	TRBV5-1
ASSYSSGRVNTEAF	TRBJ1-1	TRBV6-5
ATSPGQGGSPLH	TRBJ1-6	TRBV15
ASISPTGGLGEKLF	TRBJ1-4	TRBV28